This T cell receptor beta chain came from a study of T cells in Graves' hyperthyroidism and ophthalmopathy. The study's findings and limits: Before onset, by a median of around six months, the model predicted ophthalmopathy.

Researchers took RNA transcripts and amplified the TCR beta CDR3 regions from them. Using the HTBI primer set, a first-round RT-PCR was run on the TCR CDR3. TCRdb analysed the multiplex PCR reads with MiXCR anew, one entry per CDR3 protein. The sample contains under 300,000 distinct CDR3 sequences, about 14% of which appear only once. Not enrolled were patients with uncontrolled infection, other autoimmune disease, pregnancy or lactation. The diagnoses drew upon clinical symptoms, serum thyroxine and TRAb, thyroid ultrasound and orbital computed tomography. Fresh peripheral blood, roughly 9.8 ml of it, supplied the PBMCs. This clonotype was observed at least ten times. No antigen is known for it. This CDR3 region has 15 residues. Trimming stripped 2 bases from V and 3 bases from J, with 15 bases between. Germline CDR1 reads SGHRS; CDR2 reads YFSETQ.

The chain links TRBV5-1 to TRBJ2-7, with D perhaps TRBD2 (6 bases). Material: blood. The clonotype originates from a woman aged 40 to 50 with Graves' hyperthyroidism that later progressed to Graves' ophthalmopathy. CDR3 bases: TGCGCCAGCAGCTTTGGCGCGGGACCAGACTACGAGCAGTACTTC. It codes for CASSFGAGPDYEQYF.